This is a list of T cell receptor beta chains from one sample in a study of cytomegalovirus exposure and HLA in healthy donors. Measured with immunoSEQ multiplex PCR; TCRdb has only the in-frame clones, and not every one. The sample carries 150,000 or so clones, about 80% recorded once. Sequenced sample: PBMCs. The receptors stem from a woman aged 40 to 50 in good health and CMV-seronegative. Both conserved end residues are part of each CDR3. D genes are given only for firm matches. Rows give clone size only sometimes, using once, few, many, or a class for an expanded clone.

v_gene: TRBV6-5; j_gene: TRBJ1-2; abundance: NA; d_gene: TRBD1; CDR3aa: CASSWDRYYGYTF; CDR3nt: TGTGCCAGCAGTTGGGACAGATACTATGGCTACACCTTC
v_gene: TRBV6-5; j_gene: TRBJ2-1; abundance: NA; d_gene: TRBD2; CDR3aa: CASSSGLAGGHEQFF; CDR3nt: TGTGCCAGCAGCTCGGGACTAGCGGGAGGGCATGAGCAGTTCTTC
v_gene: TRBV20-1; j_gene: TRBJ1-2; abundance: NA; d_gene: NA; CDR3aa: CSASEGNGYTF; CDR3nt: TGCAGTGCTAGTGAGGGTAATGGCTACACCTTC
v_gene: TRBV6-5; j_gene: TRBJ1-2; abundance: few; d_gene: NA; CDR3aa: CATLGLLVGYTF; CDR3nt: TGTGCCACCCTGGGTCTACTAGTGGGGTACACCTTC
v_gene: TRBV9; j_gene: TRBJ2-7; abundance: NA; d_gene: NA; CDR3aa: CASSVNSGYSYEQYF; CDR3nt: TGTGCCAGCAGCGTAAATAGCGGTTACTCCTACGAGCAGTACTTC
v_gene: TRBV28; j_gene: TRBJ2-3; abundance: NA; d_gene: TRBD1; CDR3aa: CASSWDRGADTQYF; CDR3nt: TGTGCCAGCAGTTGGGACAGGGGCGCAGATACGCAGTATTTT
v_gene: TRBV28; j_gene: TRBJ1-2; abundance: NA; d_gene: NA; CDR3aa: CASSLFWGEGYGYTF; CDR3nt: TGTGCCAGCAGTTTATTTTGGGGAGAGGGATATGGCTACACCTTC
v_gene: TRBV4-3; j_gene: TRBJ2-2; abundance: NA; d_gene: TRBD2; CDR3aa: CASSQDPTSGSWSGELFF; CDR3nt: TGCGCCAGCAGCCAAGACCCCACTAGCGGGAGTTGGTCCGGGGAGCTGTTTTTT
v_gene: TRBV27; j_gene: TRBJ1-5; abundance: NA; d_gene: NA; CDR3aa: CASSPSRQPQHF; CDR3nt: TGTGCCAGCAGCCCTTCGAGGCAGCCCCAGCATTTT
v_gene: TRBV29-1; j_gene: TRBJ1-1; abundance: NA; d_gene: NA; CDR3aa: CSVDQRQGNTEAFF; CDR3nt: TGCAGCGTTGACCAACGACAAGGGAACACTGAAGCTTTCTTT
v_gene: TRBV4-1; j_gene: TRBJ2-2; abundance: NA; d_gene: NA; CDR3aa: CASSHLLKNTGELFF; CDR3nt: TGCGCCAGCAGCCATTTACTGAAGAACACCGGGGAGCTGTTTTTT
v_gene: TRBV5-1; j_gene: TRBJ1-4; abundance: NA; d_gene: NA; CDR3aa: CASSPPDGGEKLFF; CDR3nt: TGCGCCAGCAGCCCACCCGACGGGGGGGAAAAACTGTTTTTT
v_gene: TRBV28; j_gene: TRBJ1-2; abundance: NA; d_gene: NA; CDR3aa: CASSLNRSNYGYTF; CDR3nt: TGTGCCAGCAGTTTGAACAGATCTAACTATGGCTACACCTTC
v_gene: TRBV5-6; j_gene: TRBJ1-4; abundance: NA; d_gene: NA; CDR3aa: CASSLGAGRRYEKLFF; CDR3nt: TGTGCCAGCAGCTTGGGGGCCGGGAGGCGGTATGAAAAACTGTTTTTT
v_gene: TRBV28; j_gene: TRBJ2-1; abundance: NA; d_gene: TRBD1; CDR3aa: CASSRFPGQGLDEQFF; CDR3nt: TGTGCCAGCAGTAGGTTTCCGGGACAGGGGTTGGATGAGCAGTTCTTC
v_gene: TRBV2; j_gene: TRBJ1-2; abundance: NA; d_gene: TRBD1; CDR3aa: CALPTGVNYGYTF; CDR3nt: TGTGCCTTACCGACAGGGGTGAACTATGGCTACACCTTC
v_gene: TRBV13; j_gene: TRBJ2-7; abundance: NA; d_gene: TRBD1; CDR3aa: CASSYDRAPVSEQYF; CDR3nt: TGTGCCAGCAGCTACGACAGGGCCCCAGTTTCCGAGCAGTACTTC
v_gene: TRBV7-9; j_gene: TRBJ1-4; abundance: NA; d_gene: TRBD1; CDR3aa: CASSQGQGNEKLFF; CDR3nt: TGTGCCAGCAGCCAGGGACAGGGAAATGAAAAACTGTTTTTT
v_gene: TRBV11-2; j_gene: TRBJ2-7; abundance: NA; d_gene: TRBD2; CDR3aa: CASSLRDYYSYEQYF; CDR3nt: TGTGCCAGCAGCCTCCGGGACTACTACTCCTACGAGCAGTACTTC
v_gene: TRBV4-3; j_gene: TRBJ1-5; abundance: NA; d_gene: NA; CDR3aa: CASSPDRSGGNQPQHF; CDR3nt: TGCGCCAGCAGCCCCGATCGGTCAGGGGGCAATCAGCCCCAGCATTTT
v_gene: TRBV6-5; j_gene: TRBJ1-5; abundance: NA; d_gene: NA; CDR3aa: CASSYPLRNQPQHF; CDR3nt: TGTGCCAGCAGTTACCCCCTCAGAAATCAGCCCCAGCATTTT
v_gene: TRBV25-1; j_gene: TRBJ1-1; abundance: NA; d_gene: NA; CDR3aa: CASRPPVGLRSEAFF; CDR3nt: TGTGCCAGCAGGCCCCCGGTAGGCCTGAGGTCTGAAGCTTTCTTT
v_gene: TRBV27; j_gene: TRBJ2-3; abundance: NA; d_gene: NA; CDR3aa: CASIKMVDSYTDTQYF; CDR3nt: TGTGCCAGTATAAAAATGGTAGACTCATACACAGATACGCAGTATTTT
v_gene: TRBV6-1; j_gene: TRBJ2-2; abundance: NA; d_gene: NA; CDR3aa: CASSTRANTGELFF; CDR3nt: TGTGCCAGCAGTACCAGGGCCAACACCGGGGAGCTGTTTTTT
v_gene: TRBV7-2; j_gene: TRBJ1-4; abundance: NA; d_gene: NA; CDR3aa: CASSALTAEKLFF; CDR3nt: TGTGCCAGCAGCGCACTCACAGCTGAAAAACTGTTTTTT
v_gene: TRBV5-1; j_gene: TRBJ2-7; abundance: NA; d_gene: NA; CDR3aa: CASSLEGSPTREQYF; CDR3nt: TGCGCCAGCAGCTTGGAGGGGAGTCCGACTAGGGAGCAGTACTTC
v_gene: TRBV11-3; j_gene: TRBJ2-1; abundance: few; d_gene: NA; CDR3aa: CASSFNRAGSNEQFF; CDR3nt: TGTGCCAGCAGCTTTAATCGGGCGGGAAGCAATGAGCAGTTCTTC
v_gene: TRBV2; j_gene: TRBJ1-1; abundance: NA; d_gene: TRBD1; CDR3aa: CAGTQGTGPTEAFF; CDR3nt: TGTGCCGGAACACAAGGGACAGGCCCCACTGAAGCTTTCTTT
v_gene: TRBV5-1; j_gene: TRBJ1-2; abundance: NA; d_gene: NA; CDR3aa: CASSLNGNYGYTF; CDR3nt: TGCGCCAGCAGCTTGAACGGGAATTATGGCTACACCTTC
v_gene: TRBV5-6; j_gene: TRBJ2-7; abundance: NA; d_gene: TRBD1; CDR3aa: CASSLAPGTGDNSYEQYF; CDR3nt: TGTGCCAGCAGCTTGGCCCCAGGAACAGGGGACAACTCCTACGAGCAGTACTTC
v_gene: TRBV9; j_gene: TRBJ2-4; abundance: NA; d_gene: TRBD2; CDR3aa: CASSVEAGLAKNIQYF; CDR3nt: TGTGCCAGCAGCGTAGAAGCGGGACTAGCCAAAAACATTCAGTACTTC
v_gene: TRBV28; j_gene: TRBJ1-2; abundance: NA; d_gene: NA; CDR3aa: CASSPSANYGYTF; CDR3nt: TGTGCCAGCAGTCCCAGCGCTAACTATGGCTACACCTTC
v_gene: TRBV25-1; j_gene: TRBJ2-3; abundance: NA; d_gene: NA; CDR3aa: CASSALRDFSFTDTQYF; CDR3nt: TGTGCCAGCAGTGCCCTCCGGGATTTTTCATTCACAGATACGCAGTATTTT
v_gene: TRBV10-3; j_gene: TRBJ1-2; abundance: NA; d_gene: NA; CDR3aa: CAISEWTGQTNYGYTF; CDR3nt: TGTGCCATCAGTGAGTGGACGGGACAAACTAACTATGGCTACACCTTC
v_gene: TRBV5-6; j_gene: TRBJ2-7; abundance: NA; d_gene: NA; CDR3aa: CASSLGSGYERYF; CDR3nt: TGTGCCAGCAGCTTGGGGTCTGGGTACGAGCGGTACTTC
v_gene: TRBV5-4; j_gene: TRBJ2-7; abundance: NA; d_gene: TRBD1; CDR3aa: CASSPNRGLSEQYF; CDR3nt: TGTGCCAGCAGCCCCAACAGGGGGCTCTCCGAGCAGTACTTC
v_gene: TRBV28; j_gene: TRBJ2-7; abundance: NA; d_gene: TRBD2; CDR3aa: CASSLGTIEQYF; CDR3nt: TGTGCCAGCAGTTTGGGGACTATTGAGCAGTACTTC
v_gene: TRBV27; j_gene: TRBJ1-5; abundance: NA; d_gene: TRBD1; CDR3aa: CASSSGTGRVINQPQHF; CDR3nt: TGTGCCAGCAGTTCCGGGACAGGGCGCGTAATCAATCAGCCCCAGCATTTT
v_gene: TRBV4-3; j_gene: TRBJ2-7; abundance: NA; d_gene: NA; CDR3aa: CASSRRHSYEQYF; CDR3nt: TGCGCCAGCAGCCGTCGACATTCCTACGAGCAGTACTTC
v_gene: TRBV7-3; j_gene: TRBJ2-6; abundance: NA; d_gene: TRBD1; CDR3aa: CASSPPPGQLSGANVLTF; CDR3nt: TGTGCCAGCAGCCCCCCCCCGGGACAGCTTTCTGGGGCCAACGTCCTGACTTTC
v_gene: TRBV19; j_gene: TRBJ2-7; abundance: NA; d_gene: NA; CDR3aa: CASSWRGASAYEQYF; CDR3nt: TGTGCCAGTAGTTGGCGCGGGGCTTCTGCATACGAGCAGTACTTC
v_gene: TRBV7-2; j_gene: TRBJ2-5; abundance: NA; d_gene: TRBD1; CDR3aa: CASSRDRGEETQYF; CDR3nt: TGTGCCAGCAGCAGGGACAGGGGTGAGGAGACCCAGTACTTC
v_gene: TRBV6-5; j_gene: TRBJ1-6; abundance: NA; d_gene: NA; CDR3aa: CASSYGSPYNSPLHF; CDR3nt: TGTGCCAGCAGTTACGGTAGCCCCTATAATTCACCCCTCCACTTT
v_gene: TRBV11-2; j_gene: TRBJ2-5; abundance: NA; d_gene: NA; CDR3aa: CASSRDNQETQYF; CDR3nt: TGTGCCAGCAGCCGGGACAACCAAGAGACCCAGTACTTC
v_gene: TRBV10-2; j_gene: TRBJ2-7; abundance: NA; d_gene: NA; CDR3aa: CASSRLKDYEQYF; CDR3nt: TGCGCCAGCAGCAGACTAAAAGACTACGAGCAGTACTTC
v_gene: TRBV2; j_gene: TRBJ2-2; abundance: NA; d_gene: NA; CDR3aa: CASRVDSWAGELFF; CDR3nt: TGTGCCAGCAGGGTCGACTCGTGGGCCGGGGAGCTGTTTTTT
v_gene: TRBV28; j_gene: TRBJ1-1; abundance: NA; d_gene: NA; CDR3aa: CASSLGGGMNTEAFF; CDR3nt: TGTGCCAGCAGCCTGGGGGGGGGTATGAACACTGAAGCTTTCTTT
v_gene: TRBV10-2; j_gene: TRBJ1-4; abundance: NA; d_gene: NA; CDR3aa: CATRTGGQSNEKLFF; CDR3nt: TGCGCCACCAGAACGGGGGGCCAATCTAATGAAAAACTGTTTTTT
v_gene: TRBV5-8; j_gene: TRBJ2-3; abundance: NA; d_gene: NA; CDR3aa: CASSSSRYDTQYF; CDR3nt: TGTGCCAGCAGCTCGTCGCGGTACGATACGCAGTATTTT
v_gene: TRBV5-8; j_gene: TRBJ2-7; abundance: NA; d_gene: NA; CDR3aa: CASSLLFGLYYEQYF; CDR3nt: TGTGCCAGCAGCCTCCTTTTTGGGCTTTACTACGAGCAGTACTTC
v_gene: TRBV6-4; j_gene: TRBJ2-7; abundance: NA; d_gene: TRBD2; CDR3aa: CASSDSMVAASSGSFSDSYEQYF; CDR3nt: TGTGCCAGCAGTGACTCGATGGTGGCAGCCTCTAGCGGGAGTTTCAGTGACTCCTACGAGCAGTACTTC